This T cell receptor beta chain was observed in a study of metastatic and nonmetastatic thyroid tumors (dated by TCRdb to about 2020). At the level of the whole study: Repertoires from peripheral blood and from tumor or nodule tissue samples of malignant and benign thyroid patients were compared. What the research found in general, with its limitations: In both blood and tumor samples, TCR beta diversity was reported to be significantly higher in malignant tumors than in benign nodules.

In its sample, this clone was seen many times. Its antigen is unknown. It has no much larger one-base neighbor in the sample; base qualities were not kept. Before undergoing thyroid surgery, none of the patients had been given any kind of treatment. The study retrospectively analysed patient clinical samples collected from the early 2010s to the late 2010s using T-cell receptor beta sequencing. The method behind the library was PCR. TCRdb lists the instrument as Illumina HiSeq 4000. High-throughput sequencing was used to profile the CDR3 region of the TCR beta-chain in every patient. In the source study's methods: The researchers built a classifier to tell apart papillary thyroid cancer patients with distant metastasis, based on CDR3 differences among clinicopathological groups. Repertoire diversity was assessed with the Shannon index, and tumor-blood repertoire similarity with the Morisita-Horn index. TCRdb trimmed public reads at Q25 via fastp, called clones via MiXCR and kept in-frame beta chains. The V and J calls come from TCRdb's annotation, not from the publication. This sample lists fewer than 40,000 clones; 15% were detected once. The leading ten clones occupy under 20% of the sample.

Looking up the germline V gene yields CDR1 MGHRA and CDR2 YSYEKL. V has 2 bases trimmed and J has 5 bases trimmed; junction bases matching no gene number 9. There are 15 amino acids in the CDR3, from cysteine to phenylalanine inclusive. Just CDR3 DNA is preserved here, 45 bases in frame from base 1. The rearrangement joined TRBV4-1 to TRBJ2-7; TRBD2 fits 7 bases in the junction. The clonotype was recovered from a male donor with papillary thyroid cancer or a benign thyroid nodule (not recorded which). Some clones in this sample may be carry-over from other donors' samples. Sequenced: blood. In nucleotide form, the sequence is TGCGCCAGCAGCCAAAGGGGCGGGAGTGGCCACGAGCAGTACTTC. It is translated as CASSQRGGSGHEQYF.